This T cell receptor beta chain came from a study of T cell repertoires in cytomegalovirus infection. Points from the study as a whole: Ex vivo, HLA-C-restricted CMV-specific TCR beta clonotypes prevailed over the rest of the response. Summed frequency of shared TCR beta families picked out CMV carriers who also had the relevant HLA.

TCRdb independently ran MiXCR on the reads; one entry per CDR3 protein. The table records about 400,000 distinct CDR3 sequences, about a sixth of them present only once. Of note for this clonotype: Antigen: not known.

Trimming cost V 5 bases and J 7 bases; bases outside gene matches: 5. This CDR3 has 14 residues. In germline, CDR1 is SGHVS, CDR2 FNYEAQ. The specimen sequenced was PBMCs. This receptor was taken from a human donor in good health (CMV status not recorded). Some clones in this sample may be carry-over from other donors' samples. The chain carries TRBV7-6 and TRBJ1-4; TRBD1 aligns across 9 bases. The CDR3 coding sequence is TGTGCCAGCAGCCGAGGGACAGGGAGTGAAAAACTGTTTTTT. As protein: CASSRGTGSEKLFF.